This TCR beta chain was identified in a study of CD8 T cells in ankylosing spondylitis. Study-wide results and limits: Clones tied to disease were said to be significantly enriched in matched ankylosing spondylitis synovial fluid. It appeared that ankylosing spondylitis blood was characterized by a TCR beta motif of fewer than 10 highly homologous variants. Peripheral blood held disease-linked clones only at relatively low frequency, and these were CD8+.

Using quantitative 5'-RACE with molecular barcodes, the authors made TCR beta libraries. TCRdb reprocessed the 5' RACE reads with MiXCR, giving one entry per CDR3 protein. The repertoire holds just over 350,000 distinct CDR3 sequences, with 20% as singletons. This clonotype was observed a few times. Antigen: not known. V lost 2 bases and J lost 3, with 6 bases in between. The CDR3 has 14 amino acids. Per germline, CDR1 KGHDR and CDR2 SFDVKD. The sequence was collected from a male donor with ankylosing spondylitis or in good health (not recorded which). The genes are TRBV24-1 and TRBJ2-2; D ambiguous. The sequenced sample consisted of blood, either unsorted or a sorted T cell fraction (not recorded which). Written as DNA, the CDR3 is TGTGCCACCAGTGATTCGATGGACACCGGGGAGCTGTTTTTT. Protein: CATSDSMDTGELFF.